These T cell receptor beta chains were read from a single sample in a study of blood T cells in healthy people across ages. TCRdb re-derived calls from the 5' RACE reads in MiXCR, one entry per CDR3 protein. The sample consists of 1.6 million or so distinct CDR3 sequences, 30% to 35% of them appearing once. The sequenced sample consisted of blood. The receptors derive from a woman aged 30 to 39 in good health. CDR3s include the opening cysteine and the closing phenylalanine or tryptophan. The D gene is left open where the match is weak. Clone size appears in some rows only: once, few, many, or a class for an expanded clone.

v_gene	abundance	j_gene	d_gene	CDR3nt	CDR3aa
TRBV15	-	TRBJ2-7	-	TGTGCCACCAGCATTAGGGGGGTGGGATACGAGCAGTACTTC	CATSIRGVGYEQYF
TRBV9	-	TRBJ2-3	-	TGTGCCAGTAACCCTAGAGCGGTGAGCACAGATACGCAGTATTTT	CASNPRAVSTDTQYF
TRBV11-2	-	TRBJ1-1	-	TGTGCCAGCAGCTTAGAATATGCGGGGCGTACTGAAGCTTTCTTT	CASSLEYAGRTEAFF
TRBV27	-	TRBJ2-7	-	TGTGCCAGCAGTCCCGGCCGCTCACAACGGGGCGAGCAGTACTTC	CASSPGRSQRGEQYF
TRBV5-1	once	TRBJ2-7	-	TGCGCCAACAGCTTGGCCTGGGGGTCCTACGAGCAGTACTTC	CANSLAWGSYEQYF
TRBV7-2	-	TRBJ2-1	-	TGTACCAGCAGCTTAGACAGGGCAACCTACAATGAGCAGTTCTTC	CTSSLDRATYNEQFF
TRBV3-1	-	TRBJ2-3	TRBD1	TGTGCCAGCAGCCTCTGGGACAGAGCACCCACAGATACGCAGTATTTT	CASSLWDRAPTDTQYF
TRBV11-2	few	TRBJ1-5	-	TGTGCCAGCAGCGTAACAGGGCTTGGCAATCAGCCCCAGCATTTT	CASSVTGLGNQPQHF
TRBV2	-	TRBJ2-3	-	TGTGCCAGCAGTGAAGGCGGGGGCCGCACAGATACGCAGTATTTT	CASSEGGGRTDTQYF
TRBV7-9	few	TRBJ2-2	TRBD2	TGTGCCAGCAGCTTAGCTCGGGTAGCGGGAAACACCGGGGAGCTGTTTTTT	CASSLARVAGNTGELFF
TRBV25-1	-	TRBJ1-1	-	TGTGCCAGCCTACCTTCGCCGGGAAGGGTTACTGGAGCTTTCTTT	CASLPSPGRVTGAFF
TRBV9	-	TRBJ1-1	-	TGTGCCAGCAGCGCAGCAACAGGACCGAACACTGAAGCTTTCTTT	CASSAATGPNTEAFF
TRBV7-9	-	TRBJ2-3	-	TGTGCCAGCAGCGAGACACTCACAGATACGCAGTATTTT	CASSETLTDTQYF
TRBV5-1	-	TRBJ2-5	-	TGCGCCAGCAGCTGGACCGCTAGCGACCCAGGCGGTAAGACCCAGTACTTC	CASSWTASDPGGKTQYF
TRBV28	few	TRBJ1-2	-	TGTGCCAGCAGTCCAACACACCCAGGGGTGATGATGCGTGGCTACACCTTC	CASSPTHPGVMMRGYTF
TRBV2	-	TRBJ1-5	-	TGTGCCAGCAGTGAGAAAGGGGTCAATCAGCCCCAGCATTTT	CASSEKGVNQPQHF
TRBV20-1	once	TRBJ2-5	-	TGCAGCACCAGGAGGGGGGTAGGGGCCCAGTACTTC	CSTRRGVGAQYF
TRBV6-6	many	TRBJ2-3	-	TGTGCCAGCAGCCAGACCCCGGATACGCAGTATTTT	CASSQTPDTQYF
TRBV27	once	TRBJ2-5	-	TGTGCCAGCCGAACCGGGCTACAAGAGACCCAGTACTTC	CASRTGLQETQYF
TRBV20-1	few	TRBJ1-2	TRBD1	TGCAGTGCTAGAGATATGAGTCGGGACAGGGACGGCTACACCTTC	CSARDMSRDRDGYTF
TRBV7-8	-	TRBJ2-7	-	TGTGCCAGCAGCTCTGACCTGGATTGGATCGGCGAGCAGTACTTC	CASSSDLDWIGEQYF
TRBV27	-	TRBJ2-2	-	TGTGCCAGCAGTGCCGGGCGAGGGGGGGGCACCGGGGAGCTGTTTTTT	CASSAGRGGGTGELFF
TRBV19	-	TRBJ1-2	TRBD1	TGTGCCTCGCTTCCTGGGACAGGGGGCCCAGGAGGCTACACCTTC	CASLPGTGGPGGYTF
TRBV4-1	few	TRBJ1-5	-	TGCGCCAGCAGCCAAGACGGGGATTGGGCTGGTAGCAATCAGCCCCAGCATTTT	CASSQDGDWAGSNQPQHF
TRBV11-2	few	TRBJ2-7	-	TGTGCCAGCAGCCACACTACAACCTACGAGCAGTACTTC	CASSHTTTYEQYF
TRBV5-1	-	TRBJ2-5	-	TGCGCCACACGCAGCGGAGTGCAAGAGACCCAGTACTTC	CATRSGVQETQYF
TRBV21-1	-	TRBJ2-2	-	TGTGCCAGCCCCCGACGGGACAACACCGGGGAGCTGTTTTTT	CASPRRDNTGELFF
TRBV4-1	few	TRBJ2-1	TRBD2	TGCGCCAGCAGCCAGGGGCCTCTAGCGGGGAATGAGCAGTTCTTC	CASSQGPLAGNEQFF
TRBV5-1	-	TRBJ1-2	-	TGCGCCAGCAGCCTATCTCCGGGAGTTAACTATGGCTACACCTTC	CASSLSPGVNYGYTF
TRBV6-1	-	TRBJ2-7	-	TGTGCCAGCAGTCCCATACAAGCGGGCTACGAGCAGTACTTC	CASSPIQAGYEQYF
TRBV4-1	few	TRBJ1-2	-	TGCGCCAGCAGCCAAGAAGGGGGTTTATCGGCGGGCTGCACCTTC	CASSQEGGLSAGCTF
TRBV21-1	few	TRBJ1-5	-	TGTGCCAGCAGCAAAAACACGGACTATCAGCCCCAGCATTTT	CASSKNTDYQPQHF
TRBV5-1	few	TRBJ1-1	-	TGCGCCAGCAGCTTGGCCGGGATGGTGGGGTTCTCCGAAGCTTTCTTT	CASSLAGMVGFSEAFF